The 5 T cell receptor beta chains below were found in one sample sequenced in a study of T cell changes during pregnancy in multiple sclerosis (dated by TCRdb to the late 2010s). The library came from the immunoSEQ multiplex PCR assay. Not all clones reach the TCRdb copy of this immuneACCESS table, which keeps in-frame sequences only. Checked studies attribute under half of the gap to unresolved V genes and leave the rest unexplained. The sample table contains about 58,000 clones; only one count was recorded for 90% to 95% of them. The ten largest account for 3% to 4.5% of the sample. The sample was CD8+ T cells from peripheral blood mononuclear cells, taken in the second trimester of pregnancy. The receptor source for this set is a female donor with multiple sclerosis, enrolled in a pregnancy study.

This clone came up once. The chain is built from TRBV28 and TRBJ2-4; 7 bases are shared with TRBD2. In germline, CDR1 is MDHEN, CDR2 SYDVKM. The CDR3 has 16 residues. Trimming cost V 0 bases and J 0 bases; bases outside gene matches: 2. The CDR3 region is CASSLWRGSAKNIQYF. The CDR3 bases are TGTGCCAGCAGTTTATGGCGGGGGTCAGCCAAAAACATTCAGTACTTC.

This clone is classed as medium-sized (0.01 to 0.1%). This sequence joins TRBV6-4 and TRBJ2-1, with unresolved D. Trimming took off 0 bases at V and 7 bases at J, with 7 bases between the two ends. Germline V gives CDR1 MRHNA, CDR2 SNTAGT. The CDR3 has 13 amino acids. In DNA form, the CDR3 reads TGTGCCAGCAGTGACTCAATACTGAATGAGCAGTTCTTC. Its protein is CASSDSILNEQFF.

This clone was seen a handful of times. The J gene is TRBJ2-1, the V gene TRBV27, with 7 bases matching TRBD2. The CDR3 runs to 16 residues. Germline V gives CDR1 MNHEY, CDR2 SMNVEV (reference sequence). V was pared by 2 bases and J by 7 bases, with 11 bases of the junction left unmatched. For the CDR3, the DNA is TGTGCCAGCAGTTTAATGTTTGCGGGAGTGGGTAATGAGCAGTTCTTC. Amino acids: CASSLMFAGVGNEQFF.

This clone is a singleton in its sample. The chain recombines TRBV2 with TRBJ2-6; no reliable D call. Germline V gene lookup returns CDR1 SNHLY and CDR2 FYNNEI. Trimming shortened V by 3 bases and J by 0 bases, and 9 bases separated the two germline ends. The CDR3 spans 16 residues. The CDR3 nucleotides are TGTGCCAGCAGTGATCCAGGCAACTCTGGGGCCAACGTCCTGACTTTC. This encodes CASSDPGNSGANVLTF.

The chain uses TRBV10-3 and TRBJ2-1, with D possibly matching TRBD1 (6 bases). The CDR3 totals 15 residues. CDR1 and CDR2 from the germline V gene are ENHRY and SYGVKD. V gave up 7 bases and J gave up 2 bases, with 15 bases separating them. CDR3 region: CAIKPVAGAYNEQFF. The CDR3, as DNA: TGTGCCATCAAACCCGTCGCAGGGGCCTACAATGAGCAGTTCTTC.